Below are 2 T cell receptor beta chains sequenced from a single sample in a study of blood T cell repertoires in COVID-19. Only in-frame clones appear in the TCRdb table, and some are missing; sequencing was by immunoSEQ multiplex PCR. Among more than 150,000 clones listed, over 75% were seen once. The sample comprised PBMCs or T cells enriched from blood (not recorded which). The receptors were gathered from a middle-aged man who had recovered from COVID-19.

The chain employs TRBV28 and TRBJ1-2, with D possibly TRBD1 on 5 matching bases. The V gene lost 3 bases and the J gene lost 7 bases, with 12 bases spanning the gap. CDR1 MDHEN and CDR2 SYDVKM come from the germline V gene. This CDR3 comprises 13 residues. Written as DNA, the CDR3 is TGTGCCAGCAGTTTGCAGGGATCAGGTGGCTACACCTTC. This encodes CASSLQGSGGYTF.

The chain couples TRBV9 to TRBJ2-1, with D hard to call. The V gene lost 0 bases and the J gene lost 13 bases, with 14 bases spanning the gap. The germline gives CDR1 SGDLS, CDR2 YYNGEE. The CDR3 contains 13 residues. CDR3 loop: CASSVVPLQIQFF. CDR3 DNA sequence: TGTGCCAGCAGCGTAGTACCACTTCAAATCCAGTTCTTC.